The 9 T cell receptor beta chains in this list originate from one sample, sequenced in a study of CD8+CD57+ T cells in acquired aplastic anemia. Study-wide findings and caveats: CD8+CD57+ cells in patients trailed total CD4+ and CD8+ pools in diversity.

Both TCR beta VDJ combination and CDR3 sequence profiling were carried out. Genomic DNA was the template for this profiling. TCRdb redid the calling of the reads with MiXCR, one entry per CDR3 protein. The sample records almost 20,000 distinct CDR3 sequences, 40% being singletons. Flow cytometry had shown expanded CD8+CD57+ cells in the patients chosen for sequencing. Their antigens remain unidentified. The sample comprised CD8+CD57+ T cells sorted from PBMCs. The subset: bead-enriched CD8+CD57+ effector memory T cells from SAA patients. The source of these receptors is a human donor with aplastic anemia.

This clonotype occurred a few times. This chain connects TRBV15 to TRBJ1-6, with a weak D call TRBD1 (5 bases). Deletions cut 0 bases from V and 8 bases from J, with 14 bases between. CDR1 is LNHNV, CDR2 YYDKDF, per germline (reference sequence). The CDR3 extends over 16 amino acids. Here the CDR3 reads CATSRDDGGGYSPLHF. In DNA, the CDR3 is TGTGCCACCAGCAGAGATGACGGGGGAGGATATTCACCCCTCCACTTT.

Comment on this clonotype: An end of the junction does not agree with germline; a read error may underlie this. The chain is built from TRBV10-1 and TRBJ2-1, with D maybe TRBD1 (6 bases). Per the germline V gene, CDR1 is WNHNN and CDR2 is SYGVQD (reference sequence). The CDR3 runs 13 residues. The CDR3 coding sequence is TGTGCCATCAGAGAGGACAGCTACAATGAGCAGTTCTTC. This sequence encodes CAIREDSYNEQFF.

This clonotype came up a few times. The rearrangement links TRBV2 to TRBJ2-5; no firm D call. Germline V gives CDR1 SNHLY, CDR2 FYNNEI. This CDR3 spans 14 amino acids. Deletions cut 3 bases from V and 1 base from J, with 9 bases between. The CDR3 DNA is TGTGCCAGCAGTGAGTCGGGTTCCCAAGAGACCCAGTACTTC. Translation: CASSESGSQETQYF.

This chain links TRBV5-4 with TRBJ2-3; D ambiguous. The length of the CDR3 is 15 residues. V lost 0 bases and J lost 0, with 8 bases in between. In germline, CDR1 is SGHNT, CDR2 YYREEE (reference sequence). The CDR3 coding sequence is TGTGCCAGCAGCTTGGGAGGACCGAGCACAGATACGCAGTATTTT. It specifies CASSLGGPSTDTQYF.

This chain joins TRBV19 and TRBJ1-4; 7 bases match TRBD1. The CDR3 has 14 residues. V lost 6 bases, J lost 8 bases, and 9 bases stayed unmatched. Germline loops: CDR1 LNHDA, CDR2 SQIVND (reference sequence). The CDR3 here is CASRADRSDEKLFF. The CDR3 coding sequence is TGTGCCAGTAGAGCGGACAGGAGTGACGAAAAACTGTTTTTT.

Only a few counts were recorded for this clonotype. This chain uses TRBV29-1 with TRBJ1-2, with D perhaps matching TRBD1 (5 bases). In germline, CDR1 is SQVTM, CDR2 ANQGSEA. Trimming pared 4 bases from V and 4 bases from J, leaving 16 bases between. The CDR3 runs to 14 residues. CDR3 protein: CSVAQGTPAYGYTF. CDR3 nucleotide sequence: TGCAGCGTTGCCCAGGGAACTCCCGCCTATGGCTACACCTTC.

This clonotype was seen a single time. V and J are TRBV6-5 and TRBJ2-1, with D maybe TRBD1 (6 bases). The V gene's germline CDR1 is MNHEY and CDR2 SVGAGI. With 6 bases removed from V and 0 bases from J, the gap between germline ends came to 9 bases. The CDR3 has 14 residues. CDR3 residues: CASSTGSSYNEQFF. In DNA, the CDR3 is TGTGCCAGCAGCACAGGGAGCTCCTACAATGAGCAGTTCTTC.

By proportion, this clonotype is medium-sized (0.01 to 0.1%). The V gene is TRBV7-9, the J gene TRBJ2-7; D remains unclear. This CDR3 spans 12 amino acids. Per the germline V gene, CDR1 is SEHNR and CDR2 is FQNEAQ (reference sequence). The germline V and J ends were trimmed by 2 bases and 4 bases, with 6 bases remaining between them. For the CDR3, the DNA is TGTGCCAGCAGCTTATTCTGGTACGAGCAGTACTTC. Protein: CASSLFWYEQYF.

The chain joins TRBV19 to TRBJ1-5, with D possibly matching TRBD1 (6 bases). The germline V and J ends were trimmed by 7 bases and 5 bases, with 12 bases remaining between them. The CDR3 is 13 residues long. The V gene's germline CDR1 is LNHDA and CDR2 SQIVND (reference sequence). The CDR3 DNA sequence: TGTGCCAGTACCTGGACAGTGGATCAGCCCCAGCATTTT. Encoded protein: CASTWTVDQPQHF.